The clone carrying this T cell receptor beta chain came up many times. Its antigen is not known. Peripheral blood was collected from the related graft donor on the marrow donation day. The entry originates in a study of T cells after posttransplantation cyclophosphamide. Study-wide results and limits: Later post-transplant blood repertoires were often dominated by donor CD8+ memory clones. TRB clonality was highly associated with recipient CMV seropositivity and reactivation.

The repertoire was sequenced with immunoSEQ multiplex PCR; TCRdb's copy has only in-frame clones and lacks some. In total the sample includes over 45,000 clones, none of them seen once. Sequencing was carried out using PBMCs. This TCR was sampled from a man aged 35-49 years in good health, CMV-negative, and a related stem cell transplant donor.

The CDR3 DNA sequence: TGCGCCAGCCTTCGGACACCCAACACTGAAGCTTTCTTT. Translated, it gives CASLRTPNTEAFF. V is TRBV5-1 and J is TRBJ1-1; tentatively, D is TRBD1 (5 bases). Trimming pared 7 bases from V and 2 bases from J, leaving 12 bases between. Germline lookup yields CDR1 SGHRS and CDR2 YFSETQ. CDR3 length: 13 residues.